The 25 T cell receptor beta chains below were found in one sample sequenced in a study of low-dose radiotherapy and immunotherapy resistance in tumors. Primers used for first-strand cDNA, a TRAV- and TRBV-specific set, covered both alpha and beta chains. A roughly 22-cycle PCR with a constant-region primer and V-primer adapter amplified TCRs. TCRdb used MiXCR to reprocess the reads, holding one entry per CDR3 protein. Found here are roughly 36,000 distinct CDR3 sequences, around 30% of them singletons; the top ten hold about 3.7%. Regarding time point: before trial treatment. The sequenced sample was PBMCs, obtained before treatment. Receptors were obtained from a male donor with gallbladder cancer.

This clonotype was picked up one time. A read error is the likely source, as a far larger clone sits one nucleotide away. The chain carries TRBV5-1 and TRBJ2-7; the match to TRBD2 covers 10 bases. The V and J ends lost 0 bases and 7 bases, in that order; junction bases with no gene match: 7. The CDR3 is 15 residues long. Germline CDR1 and CDR2: SGHRS and YFSETQ. The CDR3 protein is CASSLGLAGDDEQYF. CDR3 sequence (DNA): TGCGCCAGCAGCTTGGGTCTAGCGGGAGATGATGAGCAGTACTTC.

In this sample, this clonotype turned up many times. The chain carries TRBV10-3 and TRBJ2-3, with 9 bases fitting TRBD2. Germline V gives CDR1 ENHRY, CDR2 SYGVKD. With 7 bases clipped from V and 1 base from J, the junction kept 15 bases outside the gene matches. This CDR3 has 18 amino acids. The CDR3 region is CAIKGSGRSGGGTDTQYF. Written as DNA, the CDR3 is TGTGCCATCAAGGGTAGCGGGAGAAGTGGTGGTGGCACAGATACGCAGTATTTT.

At least ten counts were recorded for this clonotype. The chain has TRBV5-4 and TRBJ2-7; D possibly matches TRBD1 or TRBD2 (5 bases each). The CDR3 sequence is 13 residues long. The germline V gene encodes CDR1 SGHNT and CDR2 YYREEE (reference sequence). V lost 2 bases and J 6 bases, leaving 12 bases between the germline ends. For the CDR3, the DNA is TGTGCCAGCAGCTTAACAGGCGGGTCCGAGCAGTACTTC. Protein sequence: CASSLTGGSEQYF. The variable domain in full, completed from reference TRBV5-4 and TRBJ2-7, reads ETGVTQSPTHLIKTRGQQVTLRCSSQSGHNTVSWYQQALGQGPQFIFQYYREEENGRGNFPPRFSGLQFPNYSSELNVNALELDDSALYLCASSLTGGSEQYFGPGTRLTVT.

This clonotype was observed many times. The V call is TRBV30, the J call TRBJ1-4; 10 bases agree with TRBD1. J lost 6 bases, V lost 3 bases, and 4 bases had no gene match. This CDR3 has 14 residues. Germline CDR1 is GTSNPN and CDR2 is SVGIG (reference sequence). CDR3 nucleotide sequence: TGTGCCTGGAGCGAAGGGACAGGGGATGAAAAACTGTTTTTT. Amino acid sequence: CAWSEGTGDEKLFF. The complete variable domain, with remaining parts taken from reference TRBV30 and TRBJ1-4, reads SQTIHQWPATLVQPVGSPLSLECTVEGTSNPNLYWYRQAAGRGLQLLFYSVGIGQISSEVPQNLSASRPQDRQFILSSKKLLLSDSGFYLCAWSEGTGDEKLFFGSGTQLSVL.

This clonotype has ten or more counts. The rearrangement links TRBV4-1 to TRBJ1-5; 7 nucleotides line up with TRBD1. Germline CDR1 is MGHRA and CDR2 is YSYEKL. The CDR3 has 15 amino acids. J lost 2 bases, V lost 3 bases, and 4 bases had no gene match. This CDR3 is CASSQLTGGNQPQHF. Here the CDR3 DNA reads TGCGCCAGCAGCCAGCTCACAGGGGGCAATCAGCCCCAGCATTTT.

In regard to this clonotype: With a far larger clone one base away, a read error is the likely cause. The rearrangement joins TRBV13 to TRBJ1-5; no firm D call. The CDR3 has 14 residues. Germline CDR1 reads PRHDT; CDR2 reads FYEKMQ (reference sequence). The V and J ends lost 3 bases and 4 bases respectively, with 10 bases between them. The CDR3 DNA is TGTGCCAGCAGCTTTGGGCCGGGAAATCAGCCCCAGCATTTT. Its protein product is CASSFGPGNQPQHF.

This sequence joins TRBV5-1 and TRBJ2-7; no clear D gene. Between the trimmed V and J ends, which lost 0 bases and 4 bases, there was a span of 8 bases. The CDR3 sequence is 13 residues long. The germline gives CDR1 SGHRS, CDR2 YFSETQ. The CDR3 reads CASSLDPGYEQYF. CDR3 DNA sequence: TGCGCCAGCAGCTTGGATCCAGGTTACGAGCAGTACTTC.

The chain uses TRBV7-9 and TRBJ2-3; 9 bases line up with TRBD2. Looked up from germline, CDR1 is SEHNR and CDR2 is FQNEAQ (reference sequence). J was trimmed by 3 bases and V by 5 bases; bases with no gene match: 3. The CDR3 consists of 14 residues. CDR3 amino acids: CASSGSGRTDTQYF. CDR3 bases: TGTGCCAGCAGCGGTAGCGGGAGAACAGATACGCAGTATTTT.

J is TRBJ2-3 and V is TRBV7-3; 11 nucleotides line up with TRBD2. The V gene's germline CDR1 is SGHTA and CDR2 FQGTGA. CDR3 length: 16 amino acids. Losses at the gene ends were 8 bases for V and 3 bases for J; bases not matched to a gene: 10. CDR3 nucleotide sequence: TGTGCCAGCGCCACCGGGACTAGCGGTATTACAGATACGCAGTATTTT. This encodes CASATGTSGITDTQYF.

V is TRBV6-2 or TRBV6-3 and J is TRBJ1-5; no clear D. This CDR3 is built from 13 residues. The germline CDR1 and CDR2 sequences are MNHEY and SVGEGT. Deletions cut 8 bases from V and 3 bases from J, with 11 bases between. The CDR3 region has the DNA TGTGCCAGCGGCGGGCAGCTCAATCAGCCCCAGCATTTT. Protein: CASGGQLNQPQHF.

The chain uses TRBV6-2 or TRBV6-3 and TRBJ2-3; 11 nucleotides match TRBD2. The CDR3 loop spans 15 amino acids. V gave up 11 bases and J gave up 5 bases; unmatched junction bases: 12. The germline gives CDR1 MNHEY, CDR2 SVGEGT. CDR3 protein: CASVGLAGGLDTQYF. The CDR3 DNA sequence: TGTGCCTCCGTTGGGCTAGCGGGGGGATTAGATACGCAGTATTTT.

In its sample, this clonotype was seen many times. V gene TRBV27 combines with J gene TRBJ2-4; 10 bases line up with TRBD1. In germline, CDR1 is MNHEY, CDR2 SMNVEV (reference sequence). The CDR3 runs 14 residues. V shed 6 bases, J shed 7 bases, and the junction held 6 bases outside the gene matches. The DNA of the CDR3 is TGTGCCAGCAGCTCCGGGACAGGGGTGAACATTCAGTACTTC. Its protein product is CASSSGTGVNIQYF.

In regard to this clonotype: Given a far larger clone just one base away, this is likely a sequencing read error. The chain couples TRBV15 to TRBJ2-1, with 10 bases that match TRBD1. Germline V gives CDR1 LNHNV, CDR2 YYDKDF (reference sequence). The CDR3 sequence is 15 residues long. After removal of 5 bases from V and 10 bases from J, the junction contained 11 bases not matched to a gene. In nucleotides, the CDR3 is TGTGCCACCAGCCAAGGACAGGGGGTCACCTACGAGCAGTTCTTC. It codes for CATSQGQGVTYEQFF.

Details on this clonotype: It is likely a read error: a sequence one base away is far more abundant. CDR3 nucleotides: TGTGCCAGCAGTGTAAGCGGAACCTACAATGAGCAGTACTTC. It translates to CASSVSGTYNEQYF. This rearrangement joins TRBV6-1 to TRBJ2-7; D possibly corresponds to TRBD2 (5 bases). The CDR3 has 14 amino acids. Germline V gene sequence: CDR1 MNHNS, CDR2 SASEGT. V gave up 4 bases and J gave up 7 bases, with 17 bases separating them.

The rearrangement uses TRBV4-2 and TRBJ1-2, with a weak D call TRBD1 (5 bases). The CDR3 sequence is 15 residues long. CDR1 LGHNA and CDR2 YNFKEQ come from the germline V gene. Trimming cost V 0 bases and J 0 bases, with 8 bases left between them. CDR3 coding DNA: TGTGCCAGCAGCCAAGACCAGGGACCTAACTATGGCTACACCTTC. Amino acids: CASSQDQGPNYGYTF.

CDR3: CAGGLAGGPRFQETQYF. For the CDR3, the DNA is TGTGCCGGGGGACTAGCGGGGGGGCCGAGATTCCAAGAGACCCAGTACTTC. The rearrangement links TRBV6-1 to TRBJ2-5; 16 nucleotides line up with TRBD2. The germline V gene has CDR1 MNHNS and CDR2 SASEGT. This CDR3 spans 17 amino acids. V dropped 11 bases and J dropped 1; count of bases not matched to a gene: 10.

This clonotype was recorded a few times. V and J are TRBV6-2 or TRBV6-3 and TRBJ1-5, with D possibly matching TRBD1 (5 bases). Germline CDR1 reads MNHEY; CDR2 reads SVGEGT. The CDR3 extends over 16 amino acids. V dropped 3 bases and J dropped 2 bases, with 14 bases sitting between them. This CDR3 reads CASSYNPGTGNQPQHF. CDR3 DNA sequence: TGTGCCAGCAGTTATAACCCGGGGACTGGCAATCAGCCCCAGCATTTT.

This clonotype was found a few times. The chain couples TRBV20-1 to TRBJ2-5; 14 bases line up with TRBD2. The junction had 12 bases not matched to a gene; V was cut back by 6 bases and J by 0 bases. From germline, CDR1 is DFQATT and CDR2 SNEGSKA (reference sequence). This CDR3 has 18 amino acids. CDR3 amino acids: CSARLGLAGDTHQETQYF. CDR3 DNA: TGCAGTGCACGACTGGGACTAGCGGGGGACACACACCAAGAGACCCAGTACTTC.

There are a few counts of this clonotype. This chain connects TRBV20-1 to TRBJ2-5; TRBD2 is a possible D gene (5 bases). Germline V CDR1 and CDR2: DFQATT, SNEGSKA (reference sequence). Trimming pared 4 bases from V and 1 base from J, leaving 16 bases between. The CDR3 spans 15 residues. The CDR3 reads CSATDPGNTQETQYF. The CDR3 DNA follows: TGCAGTGCTACCGACCCGGGGAACACCCAAGAGACCCAGTACTTC.

The table lists this clonotype with many counts. CDR3 region: CASSIQGAPSGNTIYF. In DNA form, the CDR3 reads TGTGCCAGCAGCATACAGGGGGCACCCTCTGGAAACACCATATATTTT. The gene calls are TRBV7-2 and TRBJ1-3; 9 bases align to TRBD1. There are 16 residues in the CDR3. The germline CDR1 and CDR2 sequences are SGHTA and FQGNSA. V shed 5 bases and J 0 bases; nucleotides not matched to a gene: 5.

This clonotype was counted at least ten times. The J gene is TRBJ2-1, the V gene TRBV29-1, with 10 bases matching TRBD2. This CDR3 is 13 amino acids long. Trimming at V came to 4 bases and at J to 9 bases, leaving 6 bases not matched to a gene. Per germline, CDR1 SQVTM and CDR2 ANQGSEA. The CDR3 loop is CSVGASGSFEQFF. The CDR3 nucleotides are TGCAGCGTTGGGGCTAGCGGGAGTTTTGAGCAGTTCTTC.

V is TRBV5-1 and J is TRBJ1-6, with D possibly matching TRBD1 (5 bases). V lost 0 bases to trimming and J lost 9 bases, with 10 bases between them. The CDR3 is 14 residues long. CDR1 SGHRS and CDR2 YFSETQ come from the germline V gene. The DNA of the CDR3 is TGCGCCAGCAGCTTGGGCCAGGGAAGTTCACCCCTCCACTTT. Its protein product is CASSLGQGSSPLHF. Using reference TRBV5-1 and TRBJ1-6 for the parts outside the CDR3, the full variable domain is KAGVTQTPRYLIKTRGQQVTLSCSPISGHRSVSWYQQTPGQGLQFLFEYFSETQRNKGNFPGRFSGRQFSNSRSEMNVSTLELGDSALYLCASSLGQGSSPLHFGNGTRLTVT.

In the case of this clonotype: Since a much larger clone is just one base distant, this may be a read error. This rearrangement joins TRBV27 to TRBJ2-3; the D gene is possibly TRBD2 (6 bases). V shed 3 bases and J shed 6 bases, with 13 bases lying between them. Germline V CDR1 and CDR2: MNHEY, SMNVEV (reference sequence). CDR3 length equals 14 residues. The CDR3 DNA reads as TGTGCCAGCAGTTTTTCGGGAGACCCGGATACGCAGTATTTT. It is translated as CASSFSGDPDTQYF.

This clonotype qualifies as medium-sized. This chain connects TRBV28 to TRBJ2-7, with D perhaps assigned TRBD1 or TRBD2 (5 bases each). The CDR3 sequence is 13 residues long. In germline, CDR1 is MDHEN, CDR2 SYDVKM. V lost 5 bases, J lost 2 bases, and 10 bases lay in between. CDR3 DNA sequence: TGTGCCAGCAGTGGGGACGGAACCTACGAGCAGTACTTC. Its translation is CASSGDGTYEQYF. The complete variable domain, with remaining parts taken from reference TRBV28 and TRBJ2-7, reads DVKVTQSSRYLVKRTGEKVFLECVQDMDHENMFWYRQDPGLGLRLIYFSYDVKMKEKGDIPEGYSVSREKKERFSLILESASTNQTSMYLCASSGDGTYEQYFGPGTRLTVT.

V and J are TRBV13 and TRBJ2-3; the match to TRBD2 covers 10 bases. V dropped 5 bases and J dropped 7; count of bases not matched to a gene: 6. The CDR3 spans 14 residues. Per the germline V gene, CDR1 is PRHDT and CDR2 is FYEKMQ (reference sequence). CDR3 protein: CASSLGTSAYTQYF. CDR3 coding DNA: TGTGCCAGCAGCCTCGGGACTAGCGCATATACGCAGTATTTT. The full variable domain, completed using reference TRBV13 and TRBJ2-3, is AAGVIQSPRHLIKEKRETATLKCYPIPRHDTVYWYQQGPGQDPQFLISFYEKMQSDKGSIPDRFSAQQFSDYHSELNMSSLELGDSALYFCASSLGTSAYTQYFGPGTRLTVL.